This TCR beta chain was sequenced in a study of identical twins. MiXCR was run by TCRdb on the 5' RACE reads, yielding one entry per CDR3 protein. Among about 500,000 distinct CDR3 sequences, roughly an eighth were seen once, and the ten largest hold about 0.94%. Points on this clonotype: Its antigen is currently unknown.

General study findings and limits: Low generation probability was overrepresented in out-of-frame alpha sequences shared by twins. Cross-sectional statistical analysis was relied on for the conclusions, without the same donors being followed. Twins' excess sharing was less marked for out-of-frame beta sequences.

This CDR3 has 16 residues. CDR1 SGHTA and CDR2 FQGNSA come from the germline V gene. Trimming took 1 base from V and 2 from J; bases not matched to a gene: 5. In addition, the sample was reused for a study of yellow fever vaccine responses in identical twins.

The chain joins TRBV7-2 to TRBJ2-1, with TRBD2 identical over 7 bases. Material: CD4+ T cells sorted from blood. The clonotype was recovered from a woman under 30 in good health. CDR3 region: CASSLDGGRTYNEQFF. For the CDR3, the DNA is TGTGCCAGCAGCTTAGATGGCGGGAGAACCTACAATGAGCAGTTCTTC.